This paragraph covers one T cell receptor (beta chain) sequence. The assay was immunoSEQ multiplex PCR, and TCRdb's table has in-frame clones only and misses some. Counted here are about 96,000 clones, 65% to 85% occurring once; the ten biggest clones make up roughly a sixth. These data originate in a study of blood T cell repertoires in COVID-19. Overall study context: COVID-19 samples collected from the United States, Italy and Spain covered acute and convalescent phases. PBMCs, B-cell-depleted T cells, or T cells were the source of the cDNA or gDNA that made up the material.

This CDR3 comprises 14 residues. V was trimmed by 3 bases and J by 7 bases, leaving 15 bases between them. Germline V lookup: CDR1 MDHEN, CDR2 SYDVKM. The source material was peripheral blood. The source of this sequence is a woman in her sixties or seventies with acute or convalescent COVID-19. This rearrangement joins TRBV28 to TRBJ1-2; D is uncertain. The CDR3 DNA is TGTGCCAGCAGTTTCCTACAGTCGGGAACTGGCTACACCTTC. This sequence encodes CASSFLQSGTGYTF.